Detailed here is one TCR beta chain. Per the study methods: Reference gene primer amplification in the assay estimated nucleated cell counts. Repertoires were generated with immunoSEQ multiplex PCR, while TCRdb's copy carries only in-frame clones and drops some. That table is the source of V, J and clone size, and D and trimming were worked out from the DNA. In the table there are some 190,000 clones, around four fifths of which are singletons. The data were obtained in a study of blood T cell repertoires in COVID-19. Study-level information: T cells, B-cell-depleted T cells, or PBMCs supplied cDNA or gDNA.

CDR1 KGHSH and CDR2 LQKENI come from the germline V gene. Trimming took 2 bases from V and 3 from J, leaving 13 bases between them. The CDR3 consists of 15 residues. The receptor was derived from a woman in her 70s with active or convalescent COVID-19. The rearrangement uses TRBV18 and TRBJ1-1; tentative D call: TRBD1 (6 bases). Input material: peripheral blood. In DNA form, the CDR3 reads TGTGCCAGCTCACCAAGGGCAGGGGTCTACACTGAAGCTTTCTTT. Translating it yields CASSPRAGVYTEAFF.